This T cell receptor (beta chain) comes out of a study of T-cell memory formation after mild COVID-19. Looking at the study overall: The two donors had largely donor-specific TCR clusters.

This clonotype was seen only a few times. TCRdb re-called the 5' RACE reads with MiXCR, one entry per CDR3 protein. The sample includes over 300,000 distinct CDR3 sequences, around 20% of them seen just once. Trimming stripped 6 bases from V and 1 base from J, with 7 bases between. This CDR3 comprises 12 residues. Germline values: CDR1 SGHDT, CDR2 YYEEEE. V is TRBV5-6 and J is TRBJ1-1; D gene uncertain. The origin of this receptor is a man younger than 35 who had mild COVID-19 (a few samples of this study predate the infection). Cell type and time point are not known. The specimen was PBMCs or a T cell subset sorted from them (not recorded which). The CDR3 loop is CASNEGNTEAFF. CDR3 in DNA: TGTGCCAGCAACGAGGGGAACACTGAAGCTTTCTTT.